This TCR beta chain was retrieved from a study of CD8 T cells in ankylosing spondylitis (dated by TCRdb to 2016 to 2017). Looking at the study overall: To find TCR variants linked to disease, the study profiled T cell receptor beta repertoires in ankylosing spondylitis patients and healthy donors. Peripheral blood samples were taken, and synovial fluid was additionally collected from ankylosing spondylitis patients. In total, the full study cohort was made up of about 99 healthy donors and about two dozen ankylosing spondylitis patients.

Sequencing relied on an Illumina HiSeq 2500. Quantitative 5'-RACE with molecular barcodes was the method used to prepare the TCR beta libraries. Concerning the study's data processing: A new computational method based on a probabilistic model of VDJ rearrangement was used to identify disease-linked TCR variants. The public reads were run again by TCRdb, first through fastp at Q25 and then through MiXCR, and only productive beta chains were kept. Identical CDR3 proteins give one entry, which carries the most common genes and DNA. The V and J calls were not made by the authors but by TCRdb's processing. The sample data list about 340,000 distinct CDR3 sequences, and 6.5% to 10% of these were observed just once. The biggest ten clones account for 14% to 15% of the sample. This clonotype appeared many times. It lacks a known antigen. Base-call qualities are not available, and no considerably larger clone is one nucleotide away.

The CDR3 has 13 amino acids, counting the end cysteine and phenylalanine. CDR3 DNA is the only sequence kept; it has 39 bases, read in frame from the first base. Based on the germline V gene, the CDR1 and CDR2 sequences are SGHVS and FQNEAQ. Relative to germline, V is 7 bases shorter and J is 1 base shorter, with 10 bases between their ends. Points the paper makes about the study in general: Blood from ankylosing spondylitis patients appeared to be characterized by a TCR beta motif made up of several highly homologous amino acid variants. Some motif variants had previously been reported in the synovial fluid and blood of reactive arthritis patients, which suggests shared mechanisms of disease initiation. The disease-linked clones were reported as significantly enriched in matched synovial fluid samples from ankylosing spondylitis patients. In peripheral blood, the disease-linked clones were found at relatively low frequencies and had a CD8+ phenotype.

This receptor was identified in a male donor with ankylosing spondylitis. Sequencing was performed on blood, either unsorted or a sorted T cell fraction (not recorded which). The sequence links TRBV7-8 to TRBJ1-1, with an unclear D gene assignment. The CDR3 corresponds to CASTLRQNTEAFF. The bases read TGTGCCAGCACGCTCAGACAGAACACTGAAGCTTTCTTT.